What follows are 32 T cell receptor beta chains derived from one specimen sequenced in a study of blood T cell repertoires in COVID-19 (dated by TCRdb to 2020 to 2021). The library was prepared using the immunoSEQ multiplex PCR assay. TCRdb's version of the immuneACCESS table is confined to in-frame rearrangements and falls short of the full clone set. An unresolved V gene accounts for under half of the shortfall where checked; the remainder is of unknown origin. Counted in this sample were approximately 99,000 clones; around 83% of them appeared once. About 4% of the sample comes from the top ten. The sequencing sample was made of peripheral blood. Receptors originate from a woman aged 70-85 years with acute or convalescent COVID-19.

This chain connects TRBV18 to TRBJ1-3; D perhaps matches TRBD1 (6 bases). The CDR3 consists of 15 residues. Trimming shortened V by 2 bases and J by 2 bases, and 10 bases separated the two germline ends. The germline V gene has CDR1 KGHSH and CDR2 LQKENI. CDR3 DNA: TGTGCCAGCTCACCAGGAGCAGGGGCTGGAAACACCATATATTTT. It is translated as CASSPGAGAGNTIYF.

The chain recombines TRBV5-1 with TRBJ2-6; TRBD1 matches 9 bases. The germline V gene encodes CDR1 SGHRS and CDR2 YFSETQ. The CDR3 covers 17 residues. The junction had 7 bases not matched to a gene; V was cut back by 4 bases and J by 2 bases. CDR3 amino acids: CASSPLTGGAGANVLTF. CDR3 nucleotides: TGCGCCAGCAGCCCACTGACAGGGGGGGCTGGGGCCAACGTCCTGACTTTC. The variable domain in full, with the rest retrieved from reference TRBV5-1 and TRBJ2-6, is KAGVTQTPRYLIKTRGQQVTLSCSPISGHRSVSWYQQTPGQGLQFLFEYFSETQRNKGNFPGRFSGRQFSNSRSEMNVSTLELGDSALYLCASSPLTGGAGANVLTFGAGSRLTVL.

V usage is TRBV9 and J usage is TRBJ1-2, with TRBD1 matching 11 bases. Trimming cost V 7 bases and J 4 bases; bases outside gene matches: 6. The CDR3 totals 14 residues. Per the germline V gene, CDR1 is SGDLS and CDR2 is YYNGEE. CDR3 nucleotide sequence: TGTGCCAGCGGAACCGGGACAGGGGGCTATGGCTACACCTTC. Protein product: CASGTGTGGYGYTF.

The genes are TRBV6-5 and TRBJ2-3; TRBD2 agrees at 9 bases. The CDR3 is 16 amino acids. V was pared by 2 bases and J by 1 base, with 4 bases of the junction left unmatched. CDR1 MNHEY and CDR2 SVGAGI come from the germline V gene. In nucleotides, the CDR3 is TGTGCCAGCAGTTACGGAGTAGCGGGGGGCACAGATACGCAGTATTTT. Its protein product is CASSYGVAGGTDTQYF.

The J gene is TRBJ2-5, the V gene TRBV6-5; D might be TRBD2 (5 bases). CDR1 and CDR2 from the germline V gene are MNHEY and SVGAGI. CDR3 size: 14 residues. Trimming left V 1 base short and J 5 bases short, with 11 bases between. The CDR3 region has the DNA TGTGCCAGCAGTTACTTCGGGGTTCGCGAGACCCAGTACTTC. It codes for CASSYFGVRETQYF.

This chain joins TRBV7-8 and TRBJ1-2; 10 positions match TRBD1. After removal of 5 bases from V and 9 bases from J, the junction contained 12 bases not matched to a gene. CDR3 length equals 15 residues. Germline-derived CDR1 and CDR2 are SGHVS and FQNEAQ. The CDR3 sequence: CASSALGGTGASYTF. CDR3 DNA: TGTGCCAGCAGCGCCTTGGGGGGGACAGGGGCTAGCTACACCTTC.

This clone showed up just a few times. The chain employs TRBV28 and TRBJ1-1; 7 bases fit TRBD1. J lost 5 bases, V lost 5 bases, and 5 bases had no gene match. Germline V gene sequence: CDR1 MDHEN, CDR2 SYDVKM. There are 13 residues in the CDR3. The CDR3 region has the DNA TGTGCCAGCAGTAGGGGGCGCCAAACTGAAGCTTTCTTT. Translation: CASSRGRQTEAFF.

This chain uses TRBV30 with TRBJ2-7, with D perhaps TRBD2 (5 bases). V lost 5 bases and J 0 bases, leaving 11 bases between the germline ends. The germline V gene has CDR1 GTSNPN and CDR2 SVGIG (reference sequence). The CDR3 extends over 13 amino acids. The CDR3 reads CAWATGISYEQYF. The CDR3 DNA follows: TGTGCCTGGGCAACCGGGATCTCCTACGAGCAGTACTTC.

This chain links TRBV7-9 with TRBJ1-6, with a weak D call TRBD1 (6 bases). The germline CDR1 and CDR2 sequences are SEHNR and FQNEAQ (reference sequence). The CDR3 extends over 14 amino acids. Deletions cut 3 bases from V and 5 bases from J, with 8 bases between. The CDR3 loop is CASSFRTDNSPLHF. CDR3 DNA sequence: TGTGCCAGCAGCTTCCGGACAGATAATTCACCCCTCCACTTT. The variable domain in full, with the rest retrieved from reference TRBV7-9 and TRBJ1-6, is DTGVSQNPRHKITKRGQNVTFRCDPISEHNRLYWYRQTLGQGPEFLTYFQNEAQLEKSRLLSDRFSAERPKGSFSTLEIQRTEQGDSAMYLCASSFRTDNSPLHFGNGTRLTVT.

The chain recombines TRBV19 with TRBJ1-5; D is undetermined. Germline V CDR1 and CDR2: LNHDA, SQIVND (reference sequence). V lost 2 bases and J lost 6, with 17 bases in between. The CDR3 consists of 16 residues. CDR3 protein: CASSISYRVSGQPQHF. CDR3 coding DNA: TGTGCCAGTAGTATAAGTTATCGGGTAAGCGGTCAGCCCCAGCATTTT. The whole variable domain, filled in from reference TRBV19 and TRBJ1-5, reads DGGITQSPKYLFRKEGQNVTLSCEQNLNHDAMYWYRQDPGQGLRLIYYSQIVNDFQKGDIAEGYSVSREKKESFPLTVTSAQKNPTAFYLCASSISYRVSGQPQHFGDGTRLSIL.

This rearrangement joins TRBV5-1 to TRBJ2-7, with TRBD1 matching 12 bases. From germline, CDR1 is SGHRS and CDR2 YFSETQ. There are 18 residues in the CDR3. Trimming at V came to 3 bases and at J to 7 bases, leaving 17 bases not matched to a gene. The CDR3 region has the DNA TGCGCCAGCAGCTCTACCCCCGGGGGTGGGACAGGGGGCAATGAGCAGTACTTC. Translating it yields CASSSTPGGGTGGNEQYF.

J is TRBJ2-1 and V is TRBV5-1; 11 nucleotides match TRBD2. Germline V CDR1 and CDR2: SGHRS, YFSETQ. This CDR3 spans 15 amino acids. After removal of 1 base from V and 4 bases from J, the junction contained 1 base not matched to a gene. The CDR3 bases are TGCGCCAGCAGCTTGTTAGCGGGAGGGTACAATGAGCAGTTCTTC. Its translation is CASSLLAGGYNEQFF.

The CDR3: CASSSGGTAYSEKLFF. For the CDR3, the DNA is TGCGCCAGCAGCTCTGGAGGGACAGCCTATTCTGAAAAACTGTTTTTT. This chain joins TRBV5-1 and TRBJ1-4; 7 bases align to TRBD1. CDR3 length: 16 amino acids. Losses at the gene ends were 3 bases for V and 7 bases for J; bases not matched to a gene: 12. Germline CDR1 is SGHRS and CDR2 is YFSETQ. The whole variable domain, filled in from reference TRBV5-1 and TRBJ1-4, reads KAGVTQTPRYLIKTRGQQVTLSCSPISGHRSVSWYQQTPGQGLQFLFEYFSETQRNKGNFPGRFSGRQFSNSRSEMNVSTLELGDSALYLCASSSGGTAYSEKLFFGSGTQLSVL.

The V call is TRBV7-9, the J call TRBJ2-1, with 7 bases that match TRBD2. This CDR3 is built from 15 residues. V dropped 3 bases and J dropped 0; count of bases not matched to a gene: 2. CDR1 is SEHNR, CDR2 FQNEAQ, per germline (reference sequence). The CDR3 is CASSFGGSSYNEQFF. The CDR3 nucleotides read TGTGCCAGCAGCTTCGGGGGGTCCTCCTACAATGAGCAGTTCTTC. Complete variable domain (other parts from reference TRBV7-9 and TRBJ2-1): DTGVSQNPRHKITKRGQNVTFRCDPISEHNRLYWYRQTLGQGPEFLTYFQNEAQLEKSRLLSDRFSAERPKGSFSTLEIQRTEQGDSAMYLCASSFGGSSYNEQFFGPGTRLTVL.

The chain carries TRBV7-8 and TRBJ1-5; perhaps TRBD1 as D (6 bases). The CDR3 runs to 15 residues. Trimming cost V 1 base and J 7 bases, with 14 bases left between them. Germline loops: CDR1 SGHVS, CDR2 FQNEAQ. The CDR3: CASSLGHRVEQPQHF. In nucleotides, the CDR3 is TGTGCCAGCAGCTTAGGTCACAGGGTAGAGCAGCCCCAGCATTTT.

The chain is built from TRBV4-3 and TRBJ1-4; no clear D. Germline V CDR1 and CDR2: LGHNA, YSLEER. This CDR3 spans 17 amino acids. V lost 0 bases, J lost 4 bases, and 15 bases lay in between. In DNA, the CDR3 is TGCGCCAGCAGCCAAGATGGGGAGGGAGCCGGTAATGAAAAACTGTTTTTT. Its protein product is CASSQDGEGAGNEKLFF.

This rearrangement joins TRBV11-2 to TRBJ2-5, with a possible D match to TRBD1 (6 bases). Per germline, CDR1 SGHAT and CDR2 FQNNGV. The V gene lost 3 bases and the J gene lost 6 bases, with 14 bases spanning the gap. This CDR3 is built from 14 residues. The CDR3 nucleotides read TGTGCCAGCAGCTTCGGCAGGGGCACCCAGACCCAGTACTTC. This gives the protein CASSFGRGTQTQYF.

The gene calls are TRBV4-1 and TRBJ1-2, with D perhaps matching TRBD1 (5 bases). The ends were cut back, 0 bases at V and 0 bases at J, with 11 bases in the middle. Germline values: CDR1 MGHRA, CDR2 YSYEKL. The CDR3 is made up of 16 amino acids. The CDR3: CASSQDGGHTNYGYTF. DNA for the CDR3: TGCGCCAGCAGCCAAGACGGCGGACACACTAACTATGGCTACACCTTC.

The chain is built from TRBV2 and TRBJ2-1, with 7 bases fitting TRBD2. The trim removed 7 bases at V and 4 bases at J, leaving 10 bases unmatched. There are 15 residues in the CDR3. Germline assignment: CDR1 SNHLY and CDR2 FYNNEI. CDR3 region: CASKGGRGEYNEQFF. The DNA of the CDR3 is TGTGCCAGCAAGGGCGGGAGAGGGGAGTACAATGAGCAGTTCTTC.

The V gene is TRBV5-8, the J gene TRBJ1-1; D not certain. Trimming pared 2 bases from V and 1 base from J, leaving 6 bases between. The CDR3 runs 13 residues. Germline V CDR1 and CDR2: SGHTS, YDEGEE. CDR3 sequence: CASSFRGNTEAFF. The CDR3 DNA reads as TGTGCCAGCAGCTTTCGGGGGAACACTGAAGCTTTCTTT. Combining the CDR3 with reference TRBV5-8 and TRBJ1-1 gives the whole variable domain EAGVTQSPTHLIKTRGQQATLRCSPISGHTSVYWYQQALGLGLQFLLWYDEGEERNRGNFPPRFSGRQFPNYSSELNVNALELEDSALYLCASSFRGNTEAFFGQGTRLTVV.

The V and J genes are TRBV9 and TRBJ2-7; maybe TRBD2 (6 bases). Germline assignment: CDR1 SGDLS and CDR2 YYNGEE. There are 14 residues in the CDR3. The V end was cut by 2 bases, the J end by 3 bases, with 12 bases between. This CDR3 reads CASSVGTSNYEQYF. CDR3 coding DNA: TGTGCCAGCAGCGTCGGGACTTCAAACTACGAGCAGTACTTC.

The gene calls are TRBV7-6 and TRBJ2-3, with D possibly being TRBD2 (5 bases). This CDR3 is 16 amino acids long. V lost 5 bases and J 3 bases, leaving 18 bases between the germline ends. The germline CDR1 and CDR2 sequences are SGHVS and FNYEAQ. The CDR3, as DNA: TGTGCCAGCAGCCGACAAACTGAGAGGGCTACAGATACGCAGTATTTT. Protein sequence: CASSRQTERATDTQYF.

The chain carries TRBV27 and TRBJ2-2; D gene unclear. Germline-derived CDR1 and CDR2 are MNHEY and SMNVEV (reference sequence). Trimming removed 3 bases at V and 4 bases at J, with 3 bases between. This CDR3 region has 12 residues. The CDR3 loop is CASSFRTGELFF. CDR3 DNA: TGTGCCAGCAGTTTCCGCACCGGGGAGCTGTTTTTT.

The rearrangement joins TRBV7-8 to TRBJ2-6; weak D call: TRBD2 (5 bases). V gave up 5 bases and J gave up 0 bases, with 17 bases separating them. The CDR3 sequence is 18 residues long. Germline CDR1 is SGHVS and CDR2 is FQNEAQ. The CDR3 spells CASSPAGSYLSGANVLTF. CDR3 in DNA: TGTGCCAGCAGCCCGGCGGGTAGTTACCTCTCTGGGGCCAACGTCCTGACTTTC.

The chain recombines TRBV11-1 with TRBJ2-3; D remains unclear. This CDR3 contains 12 residues. Germline CDR1 is SGHAT and CDR2 is FQDESV (reference sequence). The V and J ends lost 2 bases and 4 bases respectively, with 4 bases between them. The CDR3 nucleotides read TGTGCCAGCAGCTTACATGCAGATACGCAGTATTTT. It codes for CASSLHADTQYF. Combining the CDR3 with reference TRBV11-1 and TRBJ2-3 gives the whole variable domain EAEVAQSPRYKITEKSQAVAFWCDPISGHATLYWYRQILGQGPELLVQFQDESVVDDSQLPKDRFSAERLKGVDSTLKIQPAELGDSAMYLCASSLHADTQYFGPGTRLTVL.

The chain has TRBV2 and TRBJ2-3; 7 nucleotides agree with TRBD2. The junction had 6 bases not matched to a gene; V was cut back by 8 bases and J by 4 bases. The germline CDR1 and CDR2 sequences are SNHLY and FYNNEI. This CDR3 has 13 amino acids. The chain's CDR3 is CASADLAADTQYF. CDR3 nucleotides: TGTGCCAGCGCGGACCTAGCGGCAGATACGCAGTATTTT.

The gene calls are TRBV7-2 and TRBJ2-3, with D unclear. Germline V gives CDR1 SGHTA, CDR2 FQGNSA. V lost 4 bases, J lost 6 bases, and 11 bases lay in between. The CDR3 consists of 13 residues. CDR3 sequence (DNA): TGTGCCAGCAGCTCCCCCGCGGCGGATACGCAGTATTTT. Translated: CASSSPAADTQYF.

This sequence joins TRBV3-1 (or the pseudogene TRBV3-2) and TRBJ1-3, with a possible D match to TRBD1 (5 bases). The CDR3 is 15 amino acids. V dropped 4 bases and J dropped 0 bases, with 10 bases sitting between them. Germline V gene lookup returns CDR1 LGHDT and CDR2 YNNKEL (reference sequence). The CDR3 region is CASSRGGYSGNTIYF. In DNA form, the CDR3 reads TGTGCCAGCAGCCGTGGGGGGTACTCTGGAAACACCATATATTTT.

The chain uses TRBV6-1 and TRBJ1-2; TRBD1 matches at 8 bases. There are 15 residues in the CDR3. The V segment lost 2 bases and the J segment 5 bases; nucleotides outside the gene matches: 7. The germline CDR1 and CDR2 sequences are MNHNS and SASEGT. In nucleotides, the CDR3 is TGTGCCAGCAGTGAACTGGACAGGGTTATGTATGGCTACACCTTC. It encodes CASSELDRVMYGYTF.

This clone was counted a few times. The V and J genes are TRBV7-2 and TRBJ1-5, with TRBD1 identical over 7 bases. Germline-derived CDR1 and CDR2 are SGHTA and FQGNSA. The CDR3 runs to 13 residues. V shed 4 bases, J shed 5 bases, and the junction held 2 bases outside the gene matches. CDR3: CASSSRGDQPQHF. DNA for the CDR3: TGTGCCAGCAGCTCCAGGGGGGATCAGCCCCAGCATTTT. The variable domain in full, completed from reference TRBV7-2 and TRBJ1-5, reads GAGVSQSPSNKVTEKGKDVELRCDPISGHTALYWYRQSLGQGLEFLIYFQGNSAPDKSGLPSDRFSAERTGGSVSTLTIQRTQQEDSAVYLCASSSRGDQPQHFGDGTRLSIL.

This clone was seen once. The chain joins TRBV1 to TRBJ2-1; the table's D call TRBD2 went unverified against the DNA. TRBV1 is an annotated pseudogene. The CDR3 totals 14 residues. In nucleotides, the CDR3 is TGCACCAGCAGCCCAGAGGAGTCGGGGAATGAGCAGTTCTTC. It encodes CTSSPEESGNEQFF.

The chain couples TRBV9 to TRBJ1-2; weak D call: TRBD1 (6 bases). This CDR3 is 14 amino acids long. Deletions cut 4 bases from V and 6 bases from J, with 16 bases between. Germline lookup yields CDR1 SGDLS and CDR2 YYNGEE. The CDR3 DNA reads TGTGCCAGCAGCCGACCAGGGGCAGGACATGGCTACACCTTC. This gives the protein CASSRPGAGHGYTF.